This T cell receptor beta chain was captured in a study of CD8 T cells in ankylosing spondylitis. Overall study results and limits: Disease-linked clones displayed a CD8+ phenotype and appeared relatively rarely in peripheral blood. Seemingly characteristic of ankylosing spondylitis blood was a TCR beta motif consisting of under 10 highly homologous variants.

Germline lookup yields CDR1 WNHNN and CDR2 SYGVQD (reference sequence). V was pared by 4 bases and J by 2 bases, with 8 bases between. The CDR3 covers 14 residues. It was by quantitative 5'-RACE with molecular barcodes that TCR beta libraries were made. TCRdb used MiXCR to reprocess the 5' RACE reads, holding one entry per CDR3 protein. The sample lists almost 400,000 distinct CDR3 sequences; approximately 20% were seen once. This clonotype has more than one count but fewer than ten. The antigen is undetermined. Source material: blood, either unsorted or a sorted T cell fraction (not recorded which). The source of this sequence is a male donor with ankylosing spondylitis. The chain combines TRBV10-1 with TRBJ2-2; D not certain. CDR3 region: CASSAGSNTGELFF. The CDR3 bases are TGCGCCAGCAGTGCCGGTTCAAACACCGGGGAGCTGTTTTTT.